What follows describes a single T cell receptor (beta chain). This record belongs to a study of blood T cell repertoires in COVID-19. The table came from immunoSEQ multiplex PCR; TCRdb's copy has only in-frame clones and leaves some out. The table has around 200,000 clones, about 83% seen once. Allocation to cohorts depended on clinical history reported by the participants. The clonotype was recovered from a man aged 35 to 55 with acute COVID-19. Sequenced material: PBMCs or T cells enriched from blood (not recorded which).

The CDR3 DNA reads TGTGCCATCAGTGGGAGCGGGGATAGGATTTATGGCTACACCTTC. Residues: CAISGSGDRIYGYTF. The V call is TRBV10-3, the J call TRBJ1-2; D is undetermined. This CDR3 is 15 amino acids long. The germline V and J ends were trimmed by 4 bases and 5 bases, with 17 bases remaining between them. The germline V gene has CDR1 ENHRY and CDR2 SYGVKD.